This T cell receptor beta chain was recovered during a study of blood T cell repertoires in COVID-19. Across the study: Researchers got acute and convalescent COVID-19 samples from the United States, Italy and Spain.

Only in-frame clones appear in the TCRdb table, and some are missing; sequencing was by immunoSEQ multiplex PCR. The table shows about 90,000 clones, with around 85% occurring only once. The CDR3 is made up of 16 amino acids. CDR1 and CDR2 (germline): SGHDN, FVKESK. The trim removed 5 bases at V and 0 bases at J, leaving 7 bases unmatched. Sequencing was done on a sample of peripheral blood. This chain links TRBV14 with TRBJ2-1, with 7 bases lining up with TRBD2. This TCR came from a woman in her 70s with active or convalescent COVID-19. CDR3 DNA sequence: TGTGCCAGCAGCTCACAAGCGGGGAGCTCCTACAATGAGCAGTTCTTC. This codes for CASSSQAGSSYNEQFF.